The rows below give T cell receptor beta chains drawn from one sample of a study of blood T cell repertoires in COVID-19. Sequencing used immunoSEQ multiplex PCR; TCRdb keeps in-frame clones, though not all of them. Of about 170,000 clones listed, roughly 85% were seen once; the top ten hold around 19%. Sequencing was carried out using PBMCs or T cells enriched from blood (not recorded which). These TCRs come from a woman aged 70-85 years in a cohort exposed to, infected with or recovered from COVID-19 (not recorded which). Each CDR3 is given with its conserved first and last residue. The D gene is left open where the match is weak.

v_gene: TRBV11-3
d_gene: NA
j_gene: TRBJ1-1
CDR3aa: CASSQQENTEAFF

v_gene: TRBV13
d_gene: NA
j_gene: TRBJ1-2
CDR3aa: CASSLGGREQRF

v_gene: TRBV19
d_gene: TRBD2
j_gene: TRBJ2-1
CDR3aa: CASSTRTSGTTYNEQFF

v_gene: TRBV5-1
d_gene: NA
j_gene: TRBJ2-7
CDR3aa: CASSPRTDAGEQYF

v_gene: TRBV4-1
d_gene: NA
j_gene: TRBJ1-1
CDR3aa: CASSQSGGSTEAFF

v_gene: TRBV9
d_gene: TRBD2
j_gene: TRBJ2-1
CDR3aa: CASSVGAGVTSYNEQFF

v_gene: TRBV12-3/TRBV12-4
d_gene: TRBD1
j_gene: TRBJ2-7
CDR3aa: CASSLYDGTGFYF

v_gene: TRBV30
d_gene: NA
j_gene: TRBJ2-7
CDR3aa: CAWSGAAEQYF

v_gene: TRBV24-1
d_gene: NA
j_gene: TRBJ1-5
CDR3aa: CATSEADQPQHF

v_gene: TRBV4-1
d_gene: TRBD2
j_gene: TRBJ2-1
CDR3aa: CASRRLAGGPSYNEQFF

v_gene: TRBV5-1
d_gene: TRBD1
j_gene: TRBJ2-4
CDR3aa: CASSLEGGGSSKNIQYF

v_gene: TRBV19
d_gene: NA
j_gene: TRBJ2-6
CDR3aa: CASLMSGGANVLTF

v_gene: TRBV4-3
d_gene: TRBD1
j_gene: TRBJ1-2
CDR3aa: CASSQEIGQGRTNYGYTF

v_gene: TRBV2
d_gene: NA
j_gene: TRBJ2-7
CDR3aa: CASSAMRPEQYF

v_gene: TRBV7-9
d_gene: NA
j_gene: TRBJ1-1
CDR3aa: CASSSLSVYTNTEAFF

v_gene: TRBV4-2
d_gene: TRBD1
j_gene: TRBJ2-7
CDR3aa: CASSQDGTGGYEQYF

v_gene: TRBV9
d_gene: NA
j_gene: TRBJ1-1
CDR3aa: CASSGTQGVNTEAFF

v_gene: TRBV28
d_gene: NA
j_gene: TRBJ1-4
CDR3aa: CASSSPGQLWEKLFF

v_gene: TRBV3-1/TRBV3-2
d_gene: TRBD2
j_gene: TRBJ2-4
CDR3aa: CASSRGTSGSAKNIQYF

v_gene: TRBV7-9
d_gene: NA
j_gene: TRBJ1-4
CDR3aa: CASSLYGTNEKLFF